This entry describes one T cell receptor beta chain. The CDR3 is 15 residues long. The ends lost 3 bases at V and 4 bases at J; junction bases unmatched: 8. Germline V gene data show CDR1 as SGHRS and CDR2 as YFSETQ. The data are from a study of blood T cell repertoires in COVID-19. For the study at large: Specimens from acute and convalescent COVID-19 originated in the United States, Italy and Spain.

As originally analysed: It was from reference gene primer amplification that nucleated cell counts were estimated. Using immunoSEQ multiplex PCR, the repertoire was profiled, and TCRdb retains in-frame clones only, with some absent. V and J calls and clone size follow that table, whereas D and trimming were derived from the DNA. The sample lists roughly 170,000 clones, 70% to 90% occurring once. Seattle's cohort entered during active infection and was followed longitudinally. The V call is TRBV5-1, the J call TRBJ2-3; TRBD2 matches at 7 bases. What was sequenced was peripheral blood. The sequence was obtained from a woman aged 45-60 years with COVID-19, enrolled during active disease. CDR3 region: CASSWGGPSADTQYF. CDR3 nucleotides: TGCGCCAGCAGCTGGGGGGGACCTAGCGCAGATACGCAGTATTTT.